Presented here are 28 T cell receptor beta chains from one specimen sequenced in a study of blood T cell repertoires in COVID-19. Libraries were prepared by immunoSEQ multiplex PCR; TCRdb keeps only in-frame clonotypes and omits some of them. This repertoire shows 220,000 or so clones, 80% to 95% found once; its top ten account for about 0.8%. Sequences were obtained from peripheral blood. The receptors were gathered from a man aged 55 to 70 with COVID-19, enrolled during active disease.

The chain has TRBV6-5 and TRBJ2-2; weak D call: TRBD2 (5 bases). The CDR3 spans 15 residues. Germline loops: CDR1 MNHEY, CDR2 SVGAGI. V gave up 6 bases and J gave up 0 bases, with 11 bases separating them. The CDR3 loop is CASSPASPNTGELFF. CDR3 nucleotides: TGTGCCAGCAGCCCCGCTAGCCCGAACACCGGGGAGCTGTTTTTT.

The chain links TRBV29-1 to TRBJ1-1; 7 bases line up with TRBD1. This CDR3 is 15 amino acids long. The junction had 10 bases not matched to a gene; V was cut back by 5 bases and J by 1 base. Germline V lookup: CDR1 SQVTM, CDR2 ANQGSEA. The DNA of the CDR3 is TGCAGCGTTACCCGAATGGGACAGACGAACACTGAAGCTTTCTTT. This sequence encodes CSVTRMGQTNTEAFF.

V is TRBV28 and J is TRBJ1-2, with 8 bases aligning to TRBD1. The V gene's germline CDR1 is MDHEN and CDR2 SYDVKM. The CDR3 runs 15 residues. J was trimmed by 7 bases and V by 5 bases; bases with no gene match: 12. The CDR3 is CASSPPPGQVGGYTF. CDR3 nucleotide sequence: TGTGCCAGCAGTCCCCCGCCGGGACAGGTCGGTGGCTACACCTTC.

The V call is TRBV27, the J call TRBJ2-7; 7 nucleotides align to TRBD1. CDR3 length equals 14 residues. The ends lost 5 bases at V and 2 bases at J; junction bases unmatched: 6. The germline V gene encodes CDR1 MNHEY and CDR2 SMNVEV (reference sequence). Here the CDR3 reads CASSRAGTAYEQYF. CDR3 bases: TGTGCCAGCAGTAGAGCCGGGACAGCCTACGAGCAGTACTTC.

The genes are TRBV29-1 and TRBJ2-7; 7 nucleotides match TRBD1. Germline V gene sequence: CDR1 SQVTM, CDR2 ANQGSEA. The V gene end was trimmed by 7 bases and the J gene end by 5 bases; junction bases not matched to a gene: 5. CDR3 length: 11 residues. The CDR3 reads CSAGQVNEQYF. The CDR3 DNA sequence: TGCAGCGCCGGACAGGTCAACGAGCAGTACTTC.

The rearrangement uses TRBV18 and TRBJ1-2, with 7 nucleotides matching TRBD1. This CDR3 is built from 13 residues. Germline CDR1 reads KGHSH; CDR2 reads LQKENI. V shed 4 bases and J 4 bases; nucleotides not matched to a gene: 3. CDR3 loop: CASSQGQFYGYTF. In DNA form, the CDR3 reads TGTGCCAGCTCACAGGGACAGTTCTATGGCTACACCTTC.

The chain is built from TRBV5-6 and TRBJ2-7; 8 bases line up with TRBD1. Per germline, CDR1 SGHDT and CDR2 YYEEEE. The ends lost 4 bases at V and 7 bases at J; junction bases unmatched: 4. The CDR3 totals 12 residues. The CDR3 coding sequence is TGTGCCAGCAGCCCTACAGGGGGAGAGCAGTACTTC. Protein product: CASSPTGGEQYF.

The V gene is TRBV15, the J gene TRBJ1-1; D uncertain. This CDR3 spans 15 amino acids. Trimming cost V 0 bases and J 2 bases, with 10 bases left between them. The germline V gene encodes CDR1 LNHNV and CDR2 YYDKDF (reference sequence). As DNA, the CDR3 is TGTGCCACCAGCAGAGATCGGCCACTAAACACTGAAGCTTTCTTT. It translates to CATSRDRPLNTEAFF.

V usage is TRBV5-8 and J usage is TRBJ2-7, with 9 bases matching TRBD1. Germline trimming cut 4 bases from V and 3 bases from J; bases unmatched to any gene: 5. The germline gives CDR1 SGHTS, CDR2 YDEGEE. The CDR3 has 14 amino acids. The chain's CDR3 is CASSDNRGLYEQYF. The CDR3 nucleotides are TGTGCCAGCAGCGACAACAGGGGGCTCTACGAGCAGTACTTC.

This rearrangement joins TRBV21-1 to TRBJ2-5; the table's D call, TRBD2, was not checked against the DNA. TRBV21-1 is described as a pseudogene. The CDR3 has 16 residues. The CDR3 loop reads CASSKDLTHRQETQYF. In nucleotides, the CDR3 is TGTGCCAGCAGCAAAGACCTAACCCACCGACAAGAGACCCAGTACTTC.

This rearrangement joins TRBV6-6 to TRBJ2-7; D might be TRBD1 (5 bases). Trimming left V 2 bases short and J 5 bases short, with 13 bases between. Germline V gene sequence: CDR1 MNHNY, CDR2 SVGAGI (reference sequence). This CDR3 is built from 14 residues. The CDR3 DNA follows: TGTGCCAGCAGTTACGACAGACACGTGAACGAGCAGTACTTC. It is translated as CASSYDRHVNEQYF.

The chain is built from TRBV5-6 and TRBJ1-4, with 9 bases identical to TRBD1. CDR1 is SGHDT and CDR2 is YYEEEE in the germline V gene. V dropped 2 bases and J dropped 8; count of bases not matched to a gene: 7. The CDR3 has 15 amino acids. CDR3 in amino acids: CASSLTWTGEEKLFF. Here the CDR3 DNA reads TGTGCCAGCAGCTTAACCTGGACAGGGGAAGAAAAACTGTTTTTT. The full variable domain, with the rest looked up from reference TRBV5-6 and TRBJ1-4, is DAGVTQSPTHLIKTRGQQVTLRCSPKSGHDTVSWYQQALGQGPQFIFQYYEEEERQRGNFPDRFSGHQFPNYSSELNVNALLLGDSALYLCASSLTWTGEEKLFFGSGTQLSVL.

The chain is built from TRBV19 and TRBJ1-1; 8 positions match TRBD1. The CDR3 spans 16 residues. V trimming: 4 bases; J trimming: 5 bases; junction bases outside the gene matches: 12. Germline V gives CDR1 LNHDA, CDR2 SQIVND (reference sequence). CDR3 residues: CASSREKQGGRTEAFF. In DNA, the CDR3 is TGTGCCAGTAGTAGGGAGAAACAGGGGGGTCGGACTGAAGCTTTCTTT.

This chain uses TRBV11-2 with TRBJ2-3; D unresolved. The V gene's germline CDR1 is SGHAT and CDR2 FQNNGV. The CDR3 consists of 17 residues. The germline V and J ends were trimmed by 1 base and 1 base, with 15 bases remaining between them. CDR3 nucleotides: TGTGCCAGCAGCTTAGTTAGCCGGATAGGCGGCACAGATACGCAGTATTTT. Translation gives CASSLVSRIGGTDTQYF. Together with reference TRBV11-2 and TRBJ2-3, the CDR3 gives the full variable domain: EAGVAQSPRYKIIEKRQSVAFWCNPISGHATLYWYQQILGQGPKLLIQFQNNGVVDDSQLPKDRFSAERLKGVDSTLKIQPAKLEDSAVYLCASSLVSRIGGTDTQYFGPGTRLTVL.

The rearrangement links TRBV5-4 to TRBJ1-1, with 11 nucleotides matching TRBD1. CDR1 is SGHNT, CDR2 YYREEE, per germline (reference sequence). The V gene end was trimmed by 4 bases and the J gene end by 4 bases; junction bases not matched to a gene: 3. The CDR3 runs 14 residues. The CDR3 here is CASSADRGRTEAFF. The CDR3 nucleotides read TGTGCCAGCAGCGCGGACAGGGGGCGCACTGAAGCTTTCTTT.

The chain joins TRBV28 to TRBJ2-5, with TRBD1 as a possible D gene (6 bases). V shed 2 bases and J shed 0 bases, with 19 bases lying between them. The CDR3 covers 18 residues. Germline V lookup: CDR1 MDHEN, CDR2 SYDVKM. The CDR3 nucleotides read TGTGCCAGCAGTTTACCGCTTTTAGGGGGAAAGAACCAAGAGACCCAGTACTTC. Amino acids: CASSLPLLGGKNQETQYF.

For the CDR3, the DNA is TGTGCCAGCAGTACCTACCGACAGGGGATTTACACTGAAGCTTTCTTT. Translating it yields CASSTYRQGIYTEAFF. The chain is built from TRBV28 and TRBJ1-1; TRBD1 agrees at 8 bases. Germline V gene data show CDR1 as MDHEN and CDR2 as SYDVKM. This CDR3 spans 16 amino acids. V lost 5 bases, J lost 3 bases, and 11 bases stayed unmatched.

The chain employs TRBV7-9 and TRBJ1-2; D unresolved. Germline V gene data show CDR1 as SEHNR and CDR2 as FQNEAQ (reference sequence). The CDR3 consists of 15 residues. V lost 3 bases, J lost 2 bases, and 13 bases lay in between. The chain's CDR3 is CASSLGAGGNYGYTF. DNA for the CDR3: TGTGCCAGCAGCTTGGGTGCAGGAGGCAACTATGGCTACACCTTC.

The rearrangement joins TRBV19 to TRBJ1-6, with 11 bases lining up with TRBD1. The CDR3 spans 15 residues. CDR1 LNHDA and CDR2 SQIVND come from the germline V gene (reference sequence). Trimming cost V 3 bases and J 9 bases; bases outside gene matches: 4. The CDR3 bases are TGTGCCAGTAGTATCCGGACAGGGGGCGGTTCACCCCTCCACTTT. Translating gives CASSIRTGGGSPLHF.

The chain recombines TRBV3-1 (or the pseudogene TRBV3-2) with TRBJ1-2; possibly TRBD1 for D (5 bases). The CDR3 spans 17 residues. Germline V gene data show CDR1 as LGHDT and CDR2 as YNNKEL (reference sequence). Trimming left V 4 bases short and J 3 bases short, with 21 bases between. CDR3 sequence (DNA): TGTGCCAGCAGCCCGAGCGTATGGGGCGGAACCGACTATGGCTACACCTTC. Its translation is CASSPSVWGGTDYGYTF.

This rearrangement joins TRBV28 to TRBJ2-3, with 16 bases identical to TRBD2. The CDR3 contains 14 residues. Looked up from germline, CDR1 is MDHEN and CDR2 is SYDVKM. V dropped 6 bases and J dropped 14; count of bases not matched to a gene: 8. The CDR3 DNA reads as TGTGCCAGCAGGGGGACTAGCGGGAGGGCCGGTCCGTATTTT. Protein sequence: CASRGTSGRAGPYF.

J is TRBJ1-3 and V is TRBV27; TRBD1 matches at 7 bases. Germline V gene data show CDR1 as MNHEY and CDR2 as SMNVEV (reference sequence). The V segment lost 6 bases and the J segment 0 bases; nucleotides outside the gene matches: 5. The CDR3 length is 15 residues. The CDR3 protein is CASRKDRISGNTIYF. As DNA, the CDR3 is TGTGCCAGCAGGAAGGACAGGATCTCTGGAAACACCATATATTTT.

A note on this clone: The same CDR3 can be traced to other DNA sequences in this sample. The rearrangement uses TRBV28 and TRBJ1-2, with D perhaps TRBD1 (5 bases). V gave up 6 bases and J gave up 8 bases, with 10 bases separating them. The CDR3 contains 11 residues. Germline lookup yields CDR1 MDHEN and CDR2 SYDVKM. CDR3 in amino acids: CASSLGLGYTF. CDR3 coding DNA: TGTGCCAGCAGCCTGGGGCTAGGCTACACCTTC.

The rearrangement uses TRBV19 and TRBJ2-4; tentatively, D is TRBD2 (5 bases). The CDR3 covers 15 residues. Germline V gene data show CDR1 as LNHDA and CDR2 as SQIVND (reference sequence). V was clipped by 5 bases and J by 0 bases, with 11 bases between them. As DNA, the CDR3 is TGTGCCAGTAGTCCGGGAACCCTAGCCAAAAACATTCAGTACTTC. It yields the protein CASSPGTLAKNIQYF.

The V and J genes are TRBV15 and TRBJ2-7, with 7 bases identical to TRBD2. V gave up 0 bases and J gave up 2 bases; unmatched junction bases: 1. Looked up from germline, CDR1 is LNHNV and CDR2 is YYDKDF (reference sequence). This CDR3 region has 14 residues. The chain's CDR3 is CATSRDLAAYEQYF. The DNA for the CDR3 is TGTGCCACCAGCAGAGATCTAGCGGCCTACGAGCAGTACTTC.

The chain links TRBV27 to TRBJ2-1; 12 nucleotides agree with TRBD2. Germline CDR1 MNHEY, CDR2 SMNVEV (reference sequence). The CDR3 is made up of 15 amino acids. Trimming took 6 bases from V and 9 from J; bases not matched to a gene: 9. CDR3 region: CASRSLAGGPFEQFF. CDR3 coding DNA: TGTGCCAGCAGGTCGCTAGCGGGAGGGCCCTTTGAGCAGTTCTTC.

This chain joins TRBV10-3 and TRBJ2-1, with 14 positions matching TRBD2. The J segment lost 8 bases and the V segment lost 10 bases, leaving 13 bases of the junction unmatched. Looked up from germline, CDR1 is ENHRY and CDR2 is SYGVKD. The length of the CDR3 is 16 residues. The CDR3 loop is CATDRGLAGDVDEQFF. As DNA, the CDR3 is TGTGCCACCGACAGGGGACTAGCGGGAGACGTGGATGAGCAGTTCTTC.

The V call is TRBV28, the J call TRBJ2-2; 10 nucleotides line up with TRBD1. With V trimmed by 6 bases and J by 5 bases, 15 bases remained unmatched. CDR3 length: 18 residues. Per the germline V gene, CDR1 is MDHEN and CDR2 is SYDVKM. CDR3 DNA sequence: TGTGCCAGCAGGCATCCCCTCACGACAGGGGGCAGGACCGGGGAGCTGTTTTTT. It codes for CASRHPLTTGGRTGELFF.